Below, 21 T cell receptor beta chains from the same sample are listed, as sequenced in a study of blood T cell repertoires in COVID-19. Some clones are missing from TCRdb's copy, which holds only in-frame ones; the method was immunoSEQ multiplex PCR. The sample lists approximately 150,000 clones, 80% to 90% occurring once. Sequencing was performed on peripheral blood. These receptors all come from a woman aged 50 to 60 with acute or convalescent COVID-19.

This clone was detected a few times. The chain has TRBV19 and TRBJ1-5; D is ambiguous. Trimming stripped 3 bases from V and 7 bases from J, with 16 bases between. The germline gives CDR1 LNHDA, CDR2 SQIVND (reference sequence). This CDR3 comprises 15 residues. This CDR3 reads CASSISGFVAQPQHF. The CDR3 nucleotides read TGTGCCAGTAGTATTAGCGGTTTTGTTGCGCAGCCCCAGCATTTT.

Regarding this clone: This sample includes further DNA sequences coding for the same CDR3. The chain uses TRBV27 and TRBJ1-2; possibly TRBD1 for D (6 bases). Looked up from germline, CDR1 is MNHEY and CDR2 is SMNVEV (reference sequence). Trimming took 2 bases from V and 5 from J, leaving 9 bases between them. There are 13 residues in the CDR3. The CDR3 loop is CASSLGQGYGYTF. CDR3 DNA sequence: TGTGCCAGCAGTTTAGGGCAGGGGTATGGCTACACCTTC.

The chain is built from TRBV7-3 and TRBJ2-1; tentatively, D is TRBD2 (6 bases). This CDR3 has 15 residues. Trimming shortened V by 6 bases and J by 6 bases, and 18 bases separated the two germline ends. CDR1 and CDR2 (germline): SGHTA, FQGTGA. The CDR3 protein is CASSLGSGFFNEQFF. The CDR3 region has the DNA TGTGCCAGCAGTCTCGGTAGCGGCTTCTTCAATGAGCAGTTCTTC.

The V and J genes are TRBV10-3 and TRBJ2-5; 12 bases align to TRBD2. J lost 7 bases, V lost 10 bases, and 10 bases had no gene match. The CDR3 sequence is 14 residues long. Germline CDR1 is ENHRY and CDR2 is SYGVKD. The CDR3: CATHWTSGAGTQYF. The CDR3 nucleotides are TGTGCCACGCATTGGACTAGCGGGGCCGGGACCCAGTACTTC.

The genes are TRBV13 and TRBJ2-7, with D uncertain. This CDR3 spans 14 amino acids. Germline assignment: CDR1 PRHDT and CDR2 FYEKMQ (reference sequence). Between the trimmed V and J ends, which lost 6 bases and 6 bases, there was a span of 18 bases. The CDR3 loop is CASSQSKRYSEQYF. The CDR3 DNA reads TGTGCCAGCAGTCAGAGCAAGCGCTACTCCGAGCAGTACTTC. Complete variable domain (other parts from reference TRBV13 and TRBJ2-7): AAGVIQSPRHLIKEKRETATLKCYPIPRHDTVYWYQQGPGQDPQFLISFYEKMQSDKGSIPDRFSAQQFSDYHSELNMSSLELGDSALYFCASSQSKRYSEQYFGPGTRLTVT.

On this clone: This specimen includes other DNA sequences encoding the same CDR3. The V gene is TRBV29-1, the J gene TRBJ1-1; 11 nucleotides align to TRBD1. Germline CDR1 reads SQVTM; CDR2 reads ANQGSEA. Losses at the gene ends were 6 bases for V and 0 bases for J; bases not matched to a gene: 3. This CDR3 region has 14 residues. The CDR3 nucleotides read TGCAGCGTGGAGGACAGGGGGCTGAACACTGAAGCTTTCTTT. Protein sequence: CSVEDRGLNTEAFF.

The CDR3 nucleotides are TGTGCCAGCAGCCCCTCGTTTAGCAAAGAGACCCAGTACTTC. Translation gives CASSPSFSKETQYF. This chain uses TRBV5-6 with TRBJ2-5, with unresolved D. The V gene's germline CDR1 is SGHDT and CDR2 YYEEEE. CDR3 size: 14 residues. Deletions cut 4 bases from V and 3 bases from J, with 13 bases between.

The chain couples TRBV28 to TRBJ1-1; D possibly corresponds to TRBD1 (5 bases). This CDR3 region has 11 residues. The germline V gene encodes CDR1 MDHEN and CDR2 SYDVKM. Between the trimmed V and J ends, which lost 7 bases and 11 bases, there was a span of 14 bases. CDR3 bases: TGTGCCAGCATCTTGGGGGGTAGGGCTTTCTTT. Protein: CASILGGRAFF. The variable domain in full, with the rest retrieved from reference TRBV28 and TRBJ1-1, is DVKVTQSSRYLVKRTGEKVFLECVQDMDHENMFWYRQDPGLGLRLIYFSYDVKMKEKGDIPEGYSVSREKKERFSLILESASTNQTSMYLCASILGGRAFFGQGTRLTVV.

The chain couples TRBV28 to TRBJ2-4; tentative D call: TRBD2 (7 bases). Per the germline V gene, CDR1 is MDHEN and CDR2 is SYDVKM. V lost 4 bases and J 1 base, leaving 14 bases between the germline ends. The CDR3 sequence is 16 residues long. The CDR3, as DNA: TGTGCCAGCAGTTCCCCGGGGGGCGCGGCCAAAAACATTCAGTACTTC. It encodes CASSSPGGAAKNIQYF.

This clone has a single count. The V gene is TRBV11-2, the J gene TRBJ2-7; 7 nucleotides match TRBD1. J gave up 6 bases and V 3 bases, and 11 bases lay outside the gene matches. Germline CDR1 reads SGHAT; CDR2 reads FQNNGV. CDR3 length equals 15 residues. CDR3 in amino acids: CASSFIHRDSSEQYF. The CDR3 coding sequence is TGTGCCAGCAGCTTCATTCACCGGGACAGCTCCGAGCAGTACTTC.

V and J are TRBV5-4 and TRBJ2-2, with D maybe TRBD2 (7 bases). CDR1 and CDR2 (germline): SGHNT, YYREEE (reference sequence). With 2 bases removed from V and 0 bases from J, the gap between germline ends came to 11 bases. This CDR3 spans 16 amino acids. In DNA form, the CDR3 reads TGTGCCAGCAGCTTTAGGGGGAGGGCGAACACCGGGGAGCTGTTTTTT. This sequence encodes CASSFRGRANTGELFF.

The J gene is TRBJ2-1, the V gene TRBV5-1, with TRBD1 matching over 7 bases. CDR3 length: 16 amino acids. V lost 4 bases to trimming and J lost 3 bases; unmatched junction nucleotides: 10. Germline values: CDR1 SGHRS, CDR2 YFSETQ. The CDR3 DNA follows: TGCGCCAGCAGCGCTACACAGGGGATCGTCTACAATGAGCAGTTCTTC. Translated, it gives CASSATQGIVYNEQFF.

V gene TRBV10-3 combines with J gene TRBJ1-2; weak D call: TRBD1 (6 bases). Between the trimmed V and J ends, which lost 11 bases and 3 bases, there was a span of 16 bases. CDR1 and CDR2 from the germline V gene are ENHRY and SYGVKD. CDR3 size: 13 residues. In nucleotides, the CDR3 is TGTGCCTCCAGGGGCAGGGTCGACTATGGCTACACCTTC. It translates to CASRGRVDYGYTF.

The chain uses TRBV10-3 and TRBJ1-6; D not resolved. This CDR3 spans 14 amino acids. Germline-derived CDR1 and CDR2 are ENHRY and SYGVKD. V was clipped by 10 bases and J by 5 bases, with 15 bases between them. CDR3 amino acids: CATRSRGDNSPLHF. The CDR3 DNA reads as TGTGCCACCCGATCCCGCGGGGATAATTCACCCCTCCACTTT.

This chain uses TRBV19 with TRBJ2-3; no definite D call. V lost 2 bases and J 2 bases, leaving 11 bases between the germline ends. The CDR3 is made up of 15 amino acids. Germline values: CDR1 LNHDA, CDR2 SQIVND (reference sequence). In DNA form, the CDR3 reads TGTGCCAGTAGTATACGTGCAGACTTCACAGATACGCAGTATTTT. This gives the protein CASSIRADFTDTQYF.

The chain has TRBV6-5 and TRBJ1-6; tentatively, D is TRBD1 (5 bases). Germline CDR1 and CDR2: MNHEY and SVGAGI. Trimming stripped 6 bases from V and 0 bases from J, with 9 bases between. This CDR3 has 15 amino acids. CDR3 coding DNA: TGTGCCAGCAGCCCCGGGGGCTCCTATAATTCACCCCTCCACTTT. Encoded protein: CASSPGGSYNSPLHF.

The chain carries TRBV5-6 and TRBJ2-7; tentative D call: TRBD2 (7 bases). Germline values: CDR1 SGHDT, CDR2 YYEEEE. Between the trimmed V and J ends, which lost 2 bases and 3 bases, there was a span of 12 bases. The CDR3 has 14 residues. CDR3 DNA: TGTGCCAGCAGCTTTAGGGGGGGCGGCTACGAGCAGTACTTC. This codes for CASSFRGGGYEQYF.

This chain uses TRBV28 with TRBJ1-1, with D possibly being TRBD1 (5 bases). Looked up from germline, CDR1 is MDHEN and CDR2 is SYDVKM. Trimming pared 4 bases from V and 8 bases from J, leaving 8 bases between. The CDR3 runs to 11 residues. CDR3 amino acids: CASSSRGEAFF. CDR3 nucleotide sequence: TGTGCCAGCAGTTCCCGGGGGGAAGCTTTCTTT. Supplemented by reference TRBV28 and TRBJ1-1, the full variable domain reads DVKVTQSSRYLVKRTGEKVFLECVQDMDHENMFWYRQDPGLGLRLIYFSYDVKMKEKGDIPEGYSVSREKKERFSLILESASTNQTSMYLCASSSRGEAFFGQGTRLTVV.

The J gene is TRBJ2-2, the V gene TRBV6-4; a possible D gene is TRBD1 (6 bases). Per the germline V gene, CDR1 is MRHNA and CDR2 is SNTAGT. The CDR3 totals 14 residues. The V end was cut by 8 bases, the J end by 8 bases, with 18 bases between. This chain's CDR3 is CASRKDSTGGELFF. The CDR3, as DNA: TGTGCCAGCCGCAAGGACAGCACCGGTGGGGAGCTGTTTTTT.

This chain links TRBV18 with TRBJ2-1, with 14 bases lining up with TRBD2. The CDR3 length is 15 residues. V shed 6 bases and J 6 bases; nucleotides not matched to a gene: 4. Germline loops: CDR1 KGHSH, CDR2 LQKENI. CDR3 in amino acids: CASSEGLAGVNEQFF. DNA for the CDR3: TGTGCCAGCTCGGAGGGACTAGCGGGAGTCAATGAGCAGTTCTTC.

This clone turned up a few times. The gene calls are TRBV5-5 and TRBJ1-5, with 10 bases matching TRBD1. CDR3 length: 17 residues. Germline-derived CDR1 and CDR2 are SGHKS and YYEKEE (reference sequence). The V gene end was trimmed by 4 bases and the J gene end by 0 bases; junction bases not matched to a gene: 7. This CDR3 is CASSLLGQGFSNQPQHF. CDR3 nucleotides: TGTGCCAGCAGCCTGCTGGGACAGGGGTTTAGCAATCAGCCCCAGCATTTT.